This T cell receptor (beta chain) was identified during a study of post-analysis software for immune sequencing data. Study in general: There were relapsing-remitting, secondary progressive and progressive-relapsing multiple sclerosis among the disease courses included.

Study observations and caveats: When compared against controls, multiple sclerosis patients showed significantly lower normalized Chao1 diversity.

To note about this clonotype: Its antigen is as yet unknown.

Included in the TCR beta cDNA libraries were unique molecular identifiers. A population of about 0.95 to 11 million T cells gave rise to about 500,000 cDNA molecules. Each CDR3 protein gets one entry after TCRdb re-called the PCR reads with MiXCR. Among 600,000 to 700,000 distinct CDR3 sequences listed, 59% were seen once. This clonotype originated in a girl aged 2 to 10 with multiple sclerosis. The sequenced material came from blood.

The CDR3 sequence: CSGGYYNEQFF. CDR3 sequence (DNA): TGCAGCGGTGGTTATTACAATGAGCAGTTCTTC. The gene calls are TRBV29-1 and TRBJ2-1; D not certain. V dropped 7 bases and J dropped 4 bases, with 8 bases sitting between them. CDR1 and CDR2 from the germline V gene are SQVTM and ANQGSEA. This CDR3 is 11 amino acids long.